The 5 T cell receptor beta chains given below trace back to one sample, sequenced in a study of vaccination effects on CD4 cells after COVID-19. Subsequent to 10 days of culture, CD4+ T cells were isolated. All study participants received two doses of BNT162b2 or mRNA-1273 vaccine. Antigens of these TCRs are unknown. Some clones are missing from TCRdb's copy, which holds only in-frame ones; the method was immunoSEQ multiplex PCR. Here the sample spans approximately 74,000 clones, 73% being singletons. The sample here was CD4+ T cells from PBMCs cultured without peptide, taken after COVID-19 vaccination. These receptor sequences come from a human donor who received a COVID-19 vaccine.

The chain joins TRBV9 to TRBJ2-2, with 7 bases that match TRBD1. With 5 bases clipped from V and 0 bases from J, the junction kept 7 bases outside the gene matches. The CDR3 covers 16 residues. CDR1 SGDLS and CDR2 YYNGEE come from the germline V gene. The chain's CDR3 is CASSKTGTANTGELFF. In DNA, the CDR3 is TGTGCCAGCAGTAAAACCGGGACAGCGAACACCGGGGAGCTGTTTTTT.

This clone was found a few times. CDR3 nucleotides: TGCGCCAGCAGTGAGTCGGGCAGGACCCTCGAGCAGTACGTC. Amino acid sequence: CASSESGRTLEQYV. V gene TRBV10-2 combines with J gene TRBJ2-7; D gene uncertain. V was trimmed by 0 bases and J by 6 bases, leaving 12 bases between them. Germline values: CDR1 WSHSY, CDR2 SAAADI. The CDR3 has 14 amino acids.

The V and J genes are TRBV18 and TRBJ1-3, with a tentative D call TRBD1 (6 bases). Germline CDR1 and CDR2: KGHSH and LQKENI. Trimming stripped 5 bases from V and 1 base from J, with 15 bases between. The CDR3 spans 16 residues. CDR3 amino acids: CASSFRPGASGNTIYF. CDR3 DNA sequence: TGTGCCAGCTCATTTCGGCCGGGGGCTTCTGGAAACACCATATATTTT.

This clone was detected only a few times. V and J are TRBV5-1 and TRBJ2-1, with 7 bases matching TRBD1. The J segment lost 3 bases and the V segment lost 0 bases, leaving 3 bases of the junction unmatched. The germline gives CDR1 SGHRS, CDR2 YFSETQ. CDR3 size: 15 residues. CDR3 loop: CASSLDGTDYNEQFF. The CDR3 bases are TGCGCCAGCAGCTTGGACGGGACAGACTACAATGAGCAGTTCTTC. Full variable domain (rest looked up from reference TRBV5-1 and TRBJ2-1): KAGVTQTPRYLIKTRGQQVTLSCSPISGHRSVSWYQQTPGQGLQFLFEYFSETQRNKGNFPGRFSGRQFSNSRSEMNVSTLELGDSALYLCASSLDGTDYNEQFFGPGTRLTVL.

The chain has TRBV11-2 and TRBJ2-3; 13 bases are a match to TRBD2. With 3 bases clipped from V and 1 base from J, the junction kept 10 bases outside the gene matches. Germline assignment: CDR1 SGHAT and CDR2 FQNNGV. CDR3 length: 19 amino acids. CDR3 nucleotide sequence: TGTGCCAGCAGCTTCAGGACTAGCGGGGGAATATATCGCACAGATACGCAGTATTTT. This gives the protein CASSFRTSGGIYRTDTQYF.